This is a list of T cell receptor beta chains from one sample in a study of shared clonotypes between healthy human individuals. Clones were sequenced by immunoSEQ multiplex PCR, and TCRdb holds only the in-frame ones, with some missing. The sample yields about 2.3 million clones, more than 85% seen once. Sequenced material: naive CD4+ T cells from PBMCs. All receptors come from a man aged 18 to 29 in good health. Some clones in this sample may be carry-over from other donors' samples. CDR3s include the opening cysteine and the closing phenylalanine or tryptophan. D genes are given only for firm matches. For some rows the clone size is stated as once, few or many, or as a class when expanded; others skip it.

clone_size,j_call,d_call,v_call,cdr3_aa,cdr3_nt
-,TRBJ2-7,-,TRBV4-2,CASSQDRTTSYEQYF,TGTGCCAGCAGCCAAGACAGGACGACCTCCTACGAGCAGTACTTC
-,TRBJ1-3,-,TRBV4-2,CASSQPTRANTIYF,TGTGCCAGCAGCCAACCCACAAGAGCAAACACCATATATTTT
-,TRBJ2-3,TRBD1,TRBV11-3,CASSPRDRPPDTQYF,TGTGCCAGCAGCCCCCGGGACAGGCCCCCAGATACGCAGTATTTT
-,TRBJ2-1,-,TRBV9,CASSVGPGRTYYNEQFF,TGTGCCAGCAGCGTAGGCCCGGGACGAACTTACTACAATGAGCAGTTCTTC
-,TRBJ1-3,-,TRBV27,CASSLTGGNTIYF,TGTGCCAGCAGTTTGACAGGCGGGAACACCATATATTTT
-,TRBJ1-1,-,TRBV6-5,CASSDRENTEAFF,TGTGCCAGCTCGGACAGAGAGAACACTGAAGCTTTCTTT
-,TRBJ2-5,TRBD1,TRBV10-1,CASSEGTAQETQYF,TGCGCCAGCAGTGAAGGGACAGCTCAAGAGACCCAGTACTTC
-,TRBJ2-5,-,TRBV6-5,CASSYRTDQETQYF,TGTGCCAGCAGTTACCGAACGGACCAAGAGACCCAGTACTTC
-,TRBJ2-3,-,TRBV9,CASSPLPDYTDTQYF,TGTGCCAGCAGCCCCCTTCCGGATTACACAGATACGCAGTATTTT
-,TRBJ2-2,-,TRBV6-6,CASSYVTYPTGELFF,TGTGCCAGCAGTTACGTGACTTACCCCACCGGGGAGCTGTTTTTT
-,TRBJ2-2,TRBD2,TRBV4-1,CASSPGLAVANTGELFF,TGCGCCAGCAGCCCGGGACTAGCAGTCGCGAACACCGGGGAGCTGTTTTTT
-,TRBJ2-2,-,TRBV18,CASSMQNTGELFF,TGTGCCAGCTCAATGCAGAACACCGGGGAGCTGTTTTTT
-,TRBJ2-7,-,TRBV6-5,CASSGGYEQYF,TGTGCCAGCAGTGGCGGTTACGAGCAGTACTTC
-,TRBJ1-1,-,TRBV19,CASSTPEHRNTEAFF,TGTGCCAGTAGCACCCCGGAACACCGGAACACTGAAGCTTTCTTT
few,TRBJ2-1,-,TRBV20-1,CSARDTNEQFF,TGCAGTGCTAGAGATACCAATGAGCAGTTCTTC
-,TRBJ2-4,TRBD1,TRBV5-4,CASSLGTGSGDIQYF,TGTGCCAGCAGCTTGGGGACAGGGTCGGGGGACATTCAGTACTTC
-,TRBJ2-5,-,TRBV5-1,CASSLASPDAWETQYF,TGCGCCAGCAGCTTGGCCTCTCCGGACGCCTGGGAGACCCAGTACTTC
-,TRBJ1-1,-,TRBV23-1,CASSQGPTGELDRCSEAFF,TGCGCCAGCAGTCAGGGACCTACCGGCGAGCTGGATAGGTGCTCTGAAGCTTTCTTT
-,TRBJ2-5,-,TRBV7-9,CASSRETQYF,TGTGCCAGCAGCCGAGAGACCCAGTACTTC
-,TRBJ2-6,TRBD1,TRBV6-5,CASSWDRSSGANVLTF,TGTGCCAGCAGTTGGGACAGGAGCTCTGGGGCCAACGTCCTGACTTTC
-,TRBJ2-3,TRBD2,TRBV28,CASSSGTSGSDTQYF,TGTGCCAGCAGTTCCGGGACTAGCGGGAGCGATACGCAGTATTTT
-,TRBJ1-1,-,TRBV19,CASSRGEVNTEAFF,TGTGCCAGTAGCAGGGGAGAAGTGAACACTGAAGCTTTCTTT
-,TRBJ1-2,-,TRBV27,CASSQKDNYGYTF,TGTGCCAGCAGTCAGAAGGATAACTATGGCTACACCTTC
-,TRBJ2-2,-,TRBV5-1,CASSLFTGELFF,TGCGCCAGCAGCTTGTTCACCGGGGAGCTGTTTTTT
few,TRBJ1-4,TRBD1,TRBV4-1,CASSQQGATNEKLFF,TGCGCCAGCAGCCAACAGGGGGCAACTAATGAAAAACTGTTTTTT
-,TRBJ2-3,-,TRBV6-4,CASSDRADSTDTQYF,TGTGCCAGCAGTGACCGGGCGGATAGCACAGATACGCAGTATTTT
-,TRBJ2-2,-,TRBV7-3,CASSSGVPGELFF,TGTGCCAGCAGCTCAGGGGTTCCCGGGGAGCTGTTTTTT
-,TRBJ1-4,TRBD1,TRBV28,CASSWNRRIPTGGWNEKLFF,TGTGCCAGCAGTTGGAATCGCCGCATACCTACAGGGGGCTGGAATGAAAAACTGTTTTTT
once,TRBJ2-3,TRBD2,TRBV27,CASTGGIRTDTQYF,TGTGCCAGCACCGGGGGGATCCGCACAGATACGCAGTATTTT
once,TRBJ1-1,-,TRBV7-2,CASSPRTGNTEAFF,TGTGCCAGCAGCCCCCGGACGGGGAACACTGAAGCTTTCTTT
once,TRBJ2-7,TRBD1,TRBV6-1,CASRGTGVYEQYF,TGTGCCAGCAGGGGGACAGGAGTCTACGAGCAGTACTTC
-,TRBJ2-7,TRBD2,TRBV27,CASKRDRLAGVSEQYF,TGTGCCAGCAAACGAGATAGGCTAGCGGGAGTAAGCGAGCAGTACTTC
-,TRBJ2-5,-,TRBV5-6,CASGQETQYF,TGTGCCAGCGGGCAAGAGACCCAGTACTTC
-,TRBJ1-3,-,TRBV11-2,CASSLDWGAGNTIYF,TGTGCCAGCAGCTTAGACTGGGGCGCTGGAAACACCATATATTTT
-,TRBJ2-7,-,TRBV7-2,CASSPPPQAWAYEQYF,TGTGCCAGCAGCCCCCCCCCTCAGGCTTGGGCCTACGAGCAGTACTTC
-,TRBJ1-1,-,TRBV7-8,CASSLPGRGSWYTEAFF,TGTGCCAGCAGCTTACCCGGCAGGGGATCGTGGTACACTGAAGCTTTCTTT
-,TRBJ2-7,-,TRBV28,CASSFLGTPPYEQYF,TGTGCCAGCAGTTTTTTGGGGACACCCCCCTACGAGCAGTACTTC
-,TRBJ2-3,-,TRBV5-1,CASSFSTDTQYF,TGCGCCAGCAGCTTTTCGACAGATACGCAGTATTTT
-,TRBJ2-5,-,TRBV11-1,CASSPVGARGTQYF,TGTGCCAGCAGCCCGGTTGGAGCGCGGGGGACCCAGTACTTC
-,TRBJ2-5,-,TRBV6-5,CATKNRVGPAGTQYF,TGTGCCACCAAGAACAGGGTTGGGCCCGCCGGGACCCAGTACTTC
few,TRBJ2-5,-,TRBV7-9,CASSLAGSQETQYF,TGTGCCAGCAGCTTAGCGGGCAGCCAAGAGACCCAGTACTTC
-,TRBJ1-1,-,TRBV18,CASSPPYDDFSNTEAFF,TGTGCCAGCTCACCACCATATGATGACTTCTCGAACACTGAAGCTTTCTTT
-,TRBJ2-7,-,TRBV27,CASSPRQATYEQYF,TGTGCCAGCAGTCCTCGACAGGCTACCTACGAGCAGTACTTC
-,TRBJ1-4,-,TRBV10-3,CAISGSWPGEKLFF,TGTGCCATCAGTGGTAGTTGGCCTGGTGAAAAACTGTTTTTT